Included here is one T cell receptor beta chain sequence, with context. TCRdb passed the 5' RACE reads through MiXCR, listing each CDR3 protein once. The sample contains about 190,000 distinct CDR3 sequences, about 16% of which appear only once. The data derive from a study of T-cell memory formation after mild COVID-19. CDR3 length: 14 residues. The V and J ends lost 2 bases and 2 bases respectively, with 10 bases between them. Germline CDR1 and CDR2: LGHDT and YNNKEL (reference sequence). The sample comprised PBMCs or a T cell subset sorted from them (not recorded which). This chain connects TRBV3-1 to TRBJ2-7; D unclear. This sequence originates from an adult woman who had mild COVID-19 (a few samples of this study predate the infection). Cell type and time point are not known. CDR3 region: CASSQFGPTYEQYF. For the CDR3, the DNA is TGTGCCAGCAGCCAATTCGGCCCCACCTACGAGCAGTACTTC.